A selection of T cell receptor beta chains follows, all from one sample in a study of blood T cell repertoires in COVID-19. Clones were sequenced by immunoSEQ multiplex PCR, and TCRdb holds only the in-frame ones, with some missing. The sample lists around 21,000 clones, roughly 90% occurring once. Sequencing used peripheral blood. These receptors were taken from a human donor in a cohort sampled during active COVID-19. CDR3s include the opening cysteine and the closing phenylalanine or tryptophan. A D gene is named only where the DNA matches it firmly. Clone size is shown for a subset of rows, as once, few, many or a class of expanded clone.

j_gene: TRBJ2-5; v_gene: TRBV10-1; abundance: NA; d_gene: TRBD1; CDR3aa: CASSDRTGSQETQYF; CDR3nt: TGCGCCAGCAGTGATAGGACAGGGAGTCAAGAGACCCAGTACTTC
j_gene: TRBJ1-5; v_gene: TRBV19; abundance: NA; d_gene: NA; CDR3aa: CASSILWTAENQPQHF; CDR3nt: TGTGCCAGTAGTATTCTTTGGACAGCCGAAAATCAGCCCCAGCATTTT
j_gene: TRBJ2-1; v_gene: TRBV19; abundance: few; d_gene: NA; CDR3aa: CASSTRSYNEQFF; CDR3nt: TGTGCCAGTAGTACCCGCTCCTACAATGAGCAGTTCTTC
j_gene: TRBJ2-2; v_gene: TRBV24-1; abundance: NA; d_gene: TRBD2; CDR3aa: CATSDPSGGAWSGELFF; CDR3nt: TGTGCCACCAGTGATCCAAGCGGGGGGGCTTGGTCCGGGGAGCTGTTTTTT
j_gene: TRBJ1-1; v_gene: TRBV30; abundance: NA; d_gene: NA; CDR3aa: CAWSLLTGGTEAFF; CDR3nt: TGTGCCTGGAGTCTCCTTACCGGGGGCACTGAAGCTTTCTTT
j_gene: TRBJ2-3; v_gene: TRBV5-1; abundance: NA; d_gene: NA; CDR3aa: CASSLDATSTDTQYF; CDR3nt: TGCGCCAGCAGCTTGGATGCAACAAGCACAGATACGCAGTATTTT
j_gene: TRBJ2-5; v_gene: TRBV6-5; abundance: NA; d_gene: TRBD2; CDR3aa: CATSNLGGETQYF; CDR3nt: TGTGCCACCTCAAATTTGGGGGGGGAGACCCAGTACTTC
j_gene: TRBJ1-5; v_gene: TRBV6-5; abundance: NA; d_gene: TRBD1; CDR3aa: CASSWTGGSNQPQHF; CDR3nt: TGTGCCAGCAGTTGGACAGGGGGAAGCAATCAGCCCCAGCATTTT
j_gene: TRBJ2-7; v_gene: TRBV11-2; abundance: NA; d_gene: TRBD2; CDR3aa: CASSFFPGTRFGYEQYF; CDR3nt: TGTGCCAGCAGCTTCTTTCCCGGGACTAGGTTCGGCTACGAGCAGTACTTC
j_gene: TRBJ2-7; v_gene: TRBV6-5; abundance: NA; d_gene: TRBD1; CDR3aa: CASRPWTGGSYEQYF; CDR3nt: TGTGCCAGCAGACCTTGGACAGGGGGATCCTACGAGCAGTACTTC
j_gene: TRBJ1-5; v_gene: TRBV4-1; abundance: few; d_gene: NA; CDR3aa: CASSILPIEMANQPQHF; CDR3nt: TGCGCCAGCAGCATACTACCCATCGAGATGGCCAATCAGCCCCAGCATTTT
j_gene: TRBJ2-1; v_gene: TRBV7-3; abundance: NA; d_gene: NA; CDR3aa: CASSPSASYNEQFF; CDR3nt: TGTGCCAGCAGCCCAAGCGCCAGCTACAATGAGCAGTTCTTC
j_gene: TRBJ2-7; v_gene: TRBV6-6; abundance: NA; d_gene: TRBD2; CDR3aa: CASSYSMVGGAYEQYF; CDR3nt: TGTGCCAGCAGTTACTCGATGGTCGGGGGGGCCTACGAGCAGTACTTC
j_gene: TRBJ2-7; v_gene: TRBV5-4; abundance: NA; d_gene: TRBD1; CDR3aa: CASSASDRVEF; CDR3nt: TGTGCCAGCAGCGCCTCGGACAGGGTGGAGTTC
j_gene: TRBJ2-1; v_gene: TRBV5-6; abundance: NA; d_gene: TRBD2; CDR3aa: CASSLPTSGGYNEQFF; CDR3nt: TGTGCCAGCAGCTTGCCGACTAGCGGGGGGTACAATGAGCAGTTCTTC
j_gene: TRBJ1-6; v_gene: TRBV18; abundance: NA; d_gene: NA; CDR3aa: CASSPESSYNSPLHF; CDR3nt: TGTGCCAGCTCACCAGAGAGCTCCTATAATTCACCCCTCCACTTT
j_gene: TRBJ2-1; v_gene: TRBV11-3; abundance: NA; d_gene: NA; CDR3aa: CASAKGQYNEQFF; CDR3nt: TGTGCCAGCGCCAAGGGACAATACAATGAGCAGTTCTTC
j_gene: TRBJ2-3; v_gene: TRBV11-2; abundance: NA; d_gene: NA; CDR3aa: CASSLSLSSTDTQYF; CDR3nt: TGTGCCAGCAGCTTATCTTTGAGCAGCACAGATACGCAGTATTTT
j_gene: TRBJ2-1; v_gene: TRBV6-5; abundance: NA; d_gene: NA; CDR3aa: CASTPGTITYNEQFF; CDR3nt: TGTGCCAGCACCCCCGGGACAATTACCTACAATGAGCAGTTCTTC
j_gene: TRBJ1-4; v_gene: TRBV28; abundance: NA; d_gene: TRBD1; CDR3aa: CAMGQDEKLFF; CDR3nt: TGTGCCATGGGACAGGATGAAAAACTGTTTTTT
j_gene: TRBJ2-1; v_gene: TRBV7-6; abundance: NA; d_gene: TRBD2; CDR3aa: CASSLGLAGDNEQFF; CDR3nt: TGTGCCAGCAGCTTAGGACTAGCGGGGGACAATGAGCAGTTCTTC
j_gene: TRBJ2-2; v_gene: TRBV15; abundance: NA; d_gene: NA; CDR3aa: CATSRDRRTGELFF; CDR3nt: TGTGCCACCAGCAGAGATCGGAGGACCGGGGAGCTGTTTTTT
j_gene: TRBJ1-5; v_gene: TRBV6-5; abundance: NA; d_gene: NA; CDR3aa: CASTGVGQPQHF; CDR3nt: TGTGCCAGCACGGGGGTGGGTCAGCCCCAGCATTTT
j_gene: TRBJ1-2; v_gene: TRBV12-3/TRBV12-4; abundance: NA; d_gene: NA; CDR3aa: CASSPDSGGGYTF; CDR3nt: TGTGCCAGCAGTCCGGACAGTGGGGGTGGCTACACCTTC
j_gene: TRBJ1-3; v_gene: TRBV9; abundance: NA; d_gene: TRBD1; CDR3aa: CASSVDDRGLGGNTIYF; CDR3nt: TGTGCCAGCAGCGTAGACGACAGGGGTCTGGGGGGAAACACCATATATTTT
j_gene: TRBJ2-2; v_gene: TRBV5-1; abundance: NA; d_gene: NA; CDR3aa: CASSNNPGGEGSTGELFF; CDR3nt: TGCGCCAGCAGCAACAATCCTGGAGGGGAAGGGAGCACCGGGGAGCTGTTTTTT
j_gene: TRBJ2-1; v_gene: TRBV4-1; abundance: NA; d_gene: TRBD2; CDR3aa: CASSPNRGTSDGQFF; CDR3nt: TGCGCCAGCAGCCCAAACCGAGGGACTAGCGATGGGCAGTTCTTC
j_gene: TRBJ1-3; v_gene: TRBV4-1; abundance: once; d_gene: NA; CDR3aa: CASSQGAGQSLGNTIYF; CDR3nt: TGCGCCAGCAGCCAAGGGGCCGGACAGAGTTTAGGAAACACCATATATTTT
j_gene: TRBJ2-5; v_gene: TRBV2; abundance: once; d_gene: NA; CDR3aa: CASTTKETQYF; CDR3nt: TGTGCCAGCACGACAAAAGAGACCCAGTACTTC
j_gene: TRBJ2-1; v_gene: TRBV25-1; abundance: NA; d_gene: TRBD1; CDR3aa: CASSGGQGEFF; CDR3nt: TGTGCCAGCAGTGGGGGACAGGGGGAGTTCTTC
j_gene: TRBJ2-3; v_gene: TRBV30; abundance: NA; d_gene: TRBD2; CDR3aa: CAWTPFSGGTDTQYF; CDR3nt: TGTGCCTGGACTCCCTTTAGCGGGGGCACAGATACGCAGTATTTT
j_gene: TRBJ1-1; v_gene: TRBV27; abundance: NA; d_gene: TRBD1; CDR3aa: CASSLGTGGNTEAFF; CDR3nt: TGTGCCAGCAGTTTAGGGACAGGCGGGAACACTGAAGCTTTCTTT
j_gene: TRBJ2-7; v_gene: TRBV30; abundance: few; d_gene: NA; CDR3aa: CAWKRQVSSYEQYF; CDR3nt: TGTGCCTGGAAAAGACAGGTTTCCTCCTACGAGCAGTACTTC
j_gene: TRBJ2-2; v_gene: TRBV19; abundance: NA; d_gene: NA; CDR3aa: CASQLVNTGELFF; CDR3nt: TGTGCCAGTCAGCTAGTAAACACCGGGGAGCTGTTTTTT
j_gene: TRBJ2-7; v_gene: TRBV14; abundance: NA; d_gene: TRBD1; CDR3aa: CASSHRTGGPYEQYF; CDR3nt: TGTGCCAGCAGCCACCGGACAGGGGGGCCCTACGAGCAGTACTTC
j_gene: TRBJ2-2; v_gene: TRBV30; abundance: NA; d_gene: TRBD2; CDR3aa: CAWTRGATGELFF; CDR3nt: TGTGCCTGGACGCGGGGGGCCACCGGGGAGCTGTTTTTT